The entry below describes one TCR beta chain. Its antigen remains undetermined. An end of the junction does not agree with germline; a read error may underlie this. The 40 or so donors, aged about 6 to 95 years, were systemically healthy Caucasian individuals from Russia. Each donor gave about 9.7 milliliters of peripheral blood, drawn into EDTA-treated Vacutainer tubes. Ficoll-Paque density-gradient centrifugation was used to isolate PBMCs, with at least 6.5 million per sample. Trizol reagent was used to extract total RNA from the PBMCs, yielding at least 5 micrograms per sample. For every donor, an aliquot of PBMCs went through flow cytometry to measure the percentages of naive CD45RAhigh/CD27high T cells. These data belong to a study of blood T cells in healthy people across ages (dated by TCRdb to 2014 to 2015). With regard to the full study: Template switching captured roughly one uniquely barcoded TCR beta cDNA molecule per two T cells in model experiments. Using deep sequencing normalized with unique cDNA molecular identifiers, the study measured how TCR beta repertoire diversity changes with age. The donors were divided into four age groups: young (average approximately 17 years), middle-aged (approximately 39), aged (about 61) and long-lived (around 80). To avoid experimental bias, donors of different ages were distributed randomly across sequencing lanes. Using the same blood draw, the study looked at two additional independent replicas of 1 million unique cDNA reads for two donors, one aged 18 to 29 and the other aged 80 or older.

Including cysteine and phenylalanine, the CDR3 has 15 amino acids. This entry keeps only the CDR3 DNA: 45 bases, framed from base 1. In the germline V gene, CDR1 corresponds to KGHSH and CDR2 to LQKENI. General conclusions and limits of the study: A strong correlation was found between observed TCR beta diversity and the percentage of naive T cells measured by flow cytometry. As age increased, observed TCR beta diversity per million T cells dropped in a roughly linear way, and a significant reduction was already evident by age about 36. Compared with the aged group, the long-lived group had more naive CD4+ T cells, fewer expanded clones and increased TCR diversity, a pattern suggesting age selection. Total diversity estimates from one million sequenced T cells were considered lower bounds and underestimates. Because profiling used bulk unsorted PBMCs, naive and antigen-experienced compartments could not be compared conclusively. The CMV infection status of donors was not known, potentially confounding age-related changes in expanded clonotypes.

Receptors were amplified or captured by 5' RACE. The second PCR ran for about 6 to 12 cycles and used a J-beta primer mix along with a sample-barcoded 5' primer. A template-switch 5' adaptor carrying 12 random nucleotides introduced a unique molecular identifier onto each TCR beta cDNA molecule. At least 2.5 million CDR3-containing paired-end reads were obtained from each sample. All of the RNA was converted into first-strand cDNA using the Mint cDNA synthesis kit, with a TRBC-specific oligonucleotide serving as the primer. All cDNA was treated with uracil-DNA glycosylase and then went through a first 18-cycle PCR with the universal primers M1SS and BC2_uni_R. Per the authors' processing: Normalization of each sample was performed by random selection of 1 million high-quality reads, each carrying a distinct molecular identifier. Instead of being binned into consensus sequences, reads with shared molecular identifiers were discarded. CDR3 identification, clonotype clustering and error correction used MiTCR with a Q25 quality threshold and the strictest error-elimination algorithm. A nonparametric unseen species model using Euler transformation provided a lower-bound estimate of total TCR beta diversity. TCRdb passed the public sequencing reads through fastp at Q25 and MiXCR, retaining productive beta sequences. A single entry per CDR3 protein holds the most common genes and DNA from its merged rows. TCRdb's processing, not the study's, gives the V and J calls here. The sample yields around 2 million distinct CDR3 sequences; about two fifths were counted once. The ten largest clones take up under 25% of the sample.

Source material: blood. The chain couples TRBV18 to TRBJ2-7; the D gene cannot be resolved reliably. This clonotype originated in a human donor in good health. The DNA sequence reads TGTGCCAGCTCCCCACCTGGGGTACGCTCCTACGAGCAGTACTTC. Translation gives CASSPPGVRSYEQYF.